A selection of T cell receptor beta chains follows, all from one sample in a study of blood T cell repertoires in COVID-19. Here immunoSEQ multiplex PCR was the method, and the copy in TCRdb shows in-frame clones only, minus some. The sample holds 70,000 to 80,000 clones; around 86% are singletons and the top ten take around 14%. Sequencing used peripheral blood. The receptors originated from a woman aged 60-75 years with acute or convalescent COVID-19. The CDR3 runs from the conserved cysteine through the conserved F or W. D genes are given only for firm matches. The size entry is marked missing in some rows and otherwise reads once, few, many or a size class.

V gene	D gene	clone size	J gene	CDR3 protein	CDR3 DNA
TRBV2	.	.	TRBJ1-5	CASSKDTGLGQPQHF	TGTGCCAGCAGCAAGGATACAGGCCTGGGGCAGCCCCAGCATTTT
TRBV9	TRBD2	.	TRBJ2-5	CASSTRTSGATQYF	TGTGCCAGCAGCACCCGGACTAGCGGGGCGACCCAGTACTTC
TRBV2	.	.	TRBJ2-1	CASIDRTSTGSYNEQFF	TGTGCCAGCATCGACAGGACCTCTACGGGCTCCTACAATGAGCAGTTCTTC
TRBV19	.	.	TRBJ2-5	CASSEPGHPNNLETQYF	TGTGCCAGTAGCGAACCGGGACACCCGAACAACCTCGAGACCCAGTACTTC
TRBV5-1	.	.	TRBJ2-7	CASSLIQGNEQYF	TGCGCCAGCAGCTTGATCCAGGGCAACGAGCAGTACTTC
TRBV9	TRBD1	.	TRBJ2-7	CASSPLNRGTWSEQYF	TGTGCCAGCAGCCCATTAAACAGGGGGACCTGGAGCGAGCAGTACTTC
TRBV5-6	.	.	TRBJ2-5	CASSLAGREYQETQYF	TGTGCCAGCAGCTTGGCCGGACGGGAGTACCAAGAGACCCAGTACTTC
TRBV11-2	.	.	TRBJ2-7	CASSFLAAPYEQYF	TGTGCCAGCAGCTTCTTAGCGGCCCCCTACGAGCAGTACTTC
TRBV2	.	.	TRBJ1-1	CASRGVNTEAFF	TGTGCCAGCAGAGGGGTTAACACTGAAGCTTTCTTT
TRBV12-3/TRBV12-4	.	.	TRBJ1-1	CASSRQENTEAFF	TGTGCCAGCTCCAGGCAGGAAAACACTGAAGCTTTCTTT
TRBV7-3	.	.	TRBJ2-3	CASSLADGMTQYF	TGTGCCAGCAGCTTAGCTGACGGGATGACGCAGTATTTT
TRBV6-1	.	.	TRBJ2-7	CASSELRGQYF	TGTGCCAGCAGTGAACTGCGGGGGCAGTACTTC
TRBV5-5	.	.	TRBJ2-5	CASSFEPGPPTQYF	TGTGCCAGCAGCTTTGAGCCCGGTCCGCCGACCCAGTACTTC
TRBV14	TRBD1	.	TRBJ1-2	CASSHVTGTVWESYTF	TGTGCCAGCAGCCATGTCACCGGGACAGTCTGGGAGAGCTACACCTTC
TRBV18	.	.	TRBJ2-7	CASSPPGTRTYEQYF	TGTGCCAGCTCACCACCCGGGACACGCACCTACGAGCAGTACTTC
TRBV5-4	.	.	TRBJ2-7	CASSLEGGGLRGEQYF	TGTGCCAGCAGCCTCGAAGGGGGGGGCCTAAGGGGCGAGCAGTACTTC
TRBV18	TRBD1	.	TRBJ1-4	CASSPGTDLNEKLFF	TGTGCCAGCTCACCGGGGACAGACCTTAATGAAAAACTGTTTTTT
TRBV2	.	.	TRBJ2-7	CASSVRTGGYEQYF	TGTGCCAGCAGTGTTCGGACTGGAGGCTACGAGCAGTACTTC
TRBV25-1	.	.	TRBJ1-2	CASSEFAGSYRGYTF	TGTGCCAGCAGTGAATTTGCAGGGTCGTATCGGGGCTACACCTTC
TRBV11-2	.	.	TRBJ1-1	CASSPDMQNTEAFF	TGTGCCAGCAGCCCTGACATGCAGAACACTGAAGCTTTCTTT
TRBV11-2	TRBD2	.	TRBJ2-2	CASSNSGGARTGELFF	TGTGCCAGCAGCAATAGCGGGGGGGCCAGGACCGGGGAGCTGTTTTTT
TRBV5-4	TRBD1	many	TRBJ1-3	CASSGRDSSKGNTIYF	TGTGCCAGCAGCGGCCGGGACAGCTCCAAAGGAAACACCATATATTTT
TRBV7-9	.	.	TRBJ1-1	CASSLGATEAFF	TGTGCCAGCAGCTTGGGGGCCACTGAAGCTTTCTTT
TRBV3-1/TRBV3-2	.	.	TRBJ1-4	CASSQDLTLNEKLFF	TGTGCCAGCAGCCAAGATCTGACTCTTAATGAAAAACTGTTTTTT
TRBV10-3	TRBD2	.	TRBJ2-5	CAISESLASGGAETQYF	TGTGCCATCAGTGAGTCCCTGGCTAGCGGGGGGGCCGAGACCCAGTACTTC
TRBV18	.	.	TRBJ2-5	CASSPSGETQYF	TGTGCCAGCTCACCATCAGGGGAGACCCAGTACTTC
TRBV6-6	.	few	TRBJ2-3	CASSFRDTDTQYF	TGTGCCAGCAGTTTCCGGGACACAGATACGCAGTATTTT
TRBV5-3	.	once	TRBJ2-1	CARSPGHPYNEQFF	TGTGCCAGAAGCCCGGGACACCCCTACAATGAGCAGTTCTTC
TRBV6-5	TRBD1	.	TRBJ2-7	CASTPQGASYEQYF	TGTGCCAGCACCCCCCAGGGGGCCTCCTACGAGCAGTACTTC
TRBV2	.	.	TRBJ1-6	CASREHQNSPLHF	TGTGCCAGCAGGGAACACCAGAATTCACCCCTCCACTTT
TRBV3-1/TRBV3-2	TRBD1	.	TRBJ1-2	CASSQGSHTRGRFGYTF	TGTGCCAGCAGCCAAGGAAGCCACACTAGGGGGCGGTTCGGCTACACCTTC
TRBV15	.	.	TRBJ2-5	CATSSSQGTQYF	TGTGCCACCAGCAGCTCCCAGGGGACCCAGTACTTC
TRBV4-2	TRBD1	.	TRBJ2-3	CASSQFPPPDRVGSTDTQYF	TGTGCCAGCAGCCAATTCCCTCCCCCCGACAGGGTTGGCAGCACAGATACGCAGTATTTT
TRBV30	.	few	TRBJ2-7	CAWNRDKNYEQYF	TGTGCCTGGAACCGGGACAAGAACTACGAGCAGTACTTC
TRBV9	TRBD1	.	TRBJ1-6	CASSVGSGQENSPLHF	TGTGCCAGCAGCGTAGGGTCGGGACAGGAGAATTCACCCCTCCACTTT
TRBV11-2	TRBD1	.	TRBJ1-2	CASSLGPGTGFYGYTF	TGTGCCAGCAGCTTAGGCCCCGGGACAGGGTTCTATGGCTACACCTTC
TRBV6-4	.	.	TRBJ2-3	CASRPDSSSVDTQYF	TGTGCCAGCAGGCCGGACTCTAGCAGTGTAGATACGCAGTATTTT
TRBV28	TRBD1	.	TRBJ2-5	CASSPPYRGWETQYF	TGTGCCAGCAGTCCGCCATACAGGGGCTGGGAGACCCAGTACTTC
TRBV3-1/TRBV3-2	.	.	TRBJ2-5	CASSQDPGRQETQYF	TGTGCCAGCAGCCAAGATCCGGGGAGACAAGAGACCCAGTACTTC
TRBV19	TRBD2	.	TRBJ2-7	CASSSSRGAYEQYF	TGTGCCAGTAGTTCGTCTCGGGGGGCCTACGAGCAGTACTTC
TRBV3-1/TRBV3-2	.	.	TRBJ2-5	CASSRTQETQYF	TGTGCCAGCAGCCGAACACAAGAGACCCAGTACTTC
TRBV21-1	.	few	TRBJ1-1	CASSTSDGGVTEAFF	TGTGCCAGCAGCACCTCCGACGGGGGGGTCACTGAAGCTTTCTTT
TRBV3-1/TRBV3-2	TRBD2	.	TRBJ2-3	CASSKILAGVPDTQYF	TGTGCCAGCAGCAAAATACTAGCGGGGGTCCCAGATACGCAGTATTTT
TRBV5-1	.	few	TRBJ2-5	CASSLAPQNQETQYF	TGCGCCAGCAGCTTGGCGCCTCAGAACCAAGAGACCCAGTACTTC
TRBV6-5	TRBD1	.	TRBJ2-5	CASSSGTGRETQYF	TGTGCCAGCAGTTCCGGGACAGGGCGAGAGACCCAGTACTTC
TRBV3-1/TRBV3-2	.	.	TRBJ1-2	CASSQVNNYGYTF	TGTGCCAGCAGTCAGGTGAATAACTATGGCTACACCTTC
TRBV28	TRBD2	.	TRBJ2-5	CASIISGGKETQYF	TGTGCCAGCATTATTAGCGGGGGAAAAGAGACCCAGTACTTC
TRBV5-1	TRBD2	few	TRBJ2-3	CASSLDGLVADTQYF	TGCGCCAGCAGCTTGGACGGACTAGTGGCTGATACGCAGTATTTT
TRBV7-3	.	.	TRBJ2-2	CASGITGNTGELFF	TGTGCCAGCGGAATCACAGGGAACACCGGGGAGCTGTTTTTT
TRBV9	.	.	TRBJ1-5	CASSVAPGSNQPQHF	TGTGCCAGCAGCGTAGCTCCCGGGAGCAATCAGCCCCAGCATTTT
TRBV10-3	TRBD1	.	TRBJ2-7	CAITEGTGGPYEQYF	TGTGCCATCACCGAGGGGACAGGGGGCCCCTACGAGCAGTACTTC
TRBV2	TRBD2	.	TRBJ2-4	CANSGGDIQYF	TGTGCCAACTCGGGGGGGGACATTCAGTACTTC
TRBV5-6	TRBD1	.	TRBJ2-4	CASSLGQGLAKNIQYF	TGTGCCAGCAGCTTGGGACAGGGTCTAGCCAAAAACATTCAGTACTTC
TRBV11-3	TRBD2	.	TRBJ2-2	CASSSRTSGGYGELFF	TGTGCCAGCAGCTCCCGGACTAGCGGGGGTTACGGGGAGCTGTTTTTT
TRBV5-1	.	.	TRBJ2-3	CASSPISGTDTQYF	TGCGCCAGCAGCCCCATTTCGGGCACAGATACGCAGTATTTT